Below are 20 T cell receptor beta chains sequenced from a single sample in a study of response to subunit inactivated influenza vaccine. TCRdb re-called the RT-PCR reads through MiXCR, storing one row per CDR3 protein. The sample records about 500,000 distinct CDR3 sequences, more than 15% being singletons. Here the sequenced sample was CD4+ T cells sorted from PBMCs, taken less than 25 months after vaccination. These receptors were collected from a man aged 50-75 years who received an inactivated influenza vaccine.

The rearrangement uses TRBV14 and TRBJ2-5, with D possibly being TRBD2 (5 bases). CDR1 and CDR2 (germline): SGHDN, FVKESK. This CDR3 spans 13 amino acids. Trimming left V 5 bases short and J 5 bases short, with 12 bases between. The CDR3 loop reads CASSSGFGETQYF. DNA of the CDR3: TGTGCCAGCAGCTCGGGGTTTGGGGAGACCCAGTACTTC. The whole variable domain, remainder taken from reference TRBV14 and TRBJ2-5, is EAGVTQFPSHSVIEKGQTVTLRCDPISGHDNLYWYRRVMGKEIKFLLHFVKESKQDESGMPNNRFLAERTGGTYSTLKVQPAELEDSGVYFCASSSGFGETQYFGPGTRLLVL.

The chain combines TRBV5-1 with TRBJ2-7; TRBD2 matches 13 bases. V lost 0 bases and J lost 7; bases outside the gene matches: 4. The CDR3 sequence is 15 residues long. Germline CDR1 and CDR2: SGHRS and YFSETQ. The CDR3 bases are TGCGCCAGCAGCTTGGGGACTAGCGGGAGTGGTGAGCAGTACTTC. The encoded protein is CASSLGTSGSGEQYF.

The chain has TRBV2 and TRBJ1-1; 7 nucleotides agree with TRBD1. The CDR3 has 12 amino acids. V shed 6 bases and J 7 bases; nucleotides not matched to a gene: 5. Germline loops: CDR1 SNHLY, CDR2 FYNNEI. The CDR3 DNA is TGTGCCAGCAGCGGGGACAGACTTGAAGCTTTCTTT. It codes for CASSGDRLEAFF.

The chain couples TRBV14 to TRBJ2-3, with D perhaps matching TRBD2 (6 bases). Germline CDR1 and CDR2: SGHDN and FVKESK. The V end lost 3 bases, the J end lost 2 bases, and 18 bases lay between the germline ends. CDR3 length: 17 residues. The CDR3, as DNA: TGTGCCAGCAGCCATTTACCGGGACTCGGAGACACAGATACGCAGTATTTT. Residues: CASSHLPGLGDTDTQYF.

This clonotype has only a few counts. The chain recombines TRBV2 with TRBJ2-3; 8 nucleotides match TRBD2. This CDR3 has 17 amino acids. Unmatched junction bases numbered 13, after V lost 6 bases and J lost 2 bases. Looked up from germline, CDR1 is SNHLY and CDR2 is FYNNEI. CDR3 in amino acids: CASRVPAGVFNTDTQYF. CDR3 nucleotides: TGTGCCAGCAGGGTACCAGCGGGGGTCTTTAACACAGATACGCAGTATTTT.

This clonotype was observed a few times. The rearrangement links TRBV6-1 to TRBJ2-2, with D perhaps TRBD1 (5 bases). V lost 7 bases and J lost 0, with 18 bases in between. The CDR3 has 17 amino acids. The V gene's germline CDR1 is MNHNS and CDR2 SASEGT. Written as DNA, the CDR3 is TGTGCCAGCACTACAAGGGCAGGGCCCGCGAACACCGGGGAGCTGTTTTTT. Protein sequence: CASTTRAGPANTGELFF.

This clonotype was found once. The chain employs TRBV20-1 and TRBJ1-4, with D uncertain. Germline CDR1 reads DFQATT; CDR2 reads SNEGSKA (reference sequence). Trimming stripped 1 base from V and 6 bases from J, with 15 bases between. CDR3 length: 15 amino acids. CDR3 amino acids: CSARVVGLSDEKLFF. Here the CDR3 DNA reads TGCAGTGCTAGAGTAGTAGGCCTCTCGGATGAAAAACTGTTTTTT.

This clonotype was counted between two and nine times. This chain joins TRBV7-9 and TRBJ2-3; D remains unclear. The germline V gene has CDR1 SEHNR and CDR2 FQNEAQ (reference sequence). CDR3 size: 16 residues. V was shortened by 1 base and J by 4 bases, with 15 bases between the two germline ends. CDR3 loop: CASSLGALPYSDTQYF. CDR3 DNA sequence: TGTGCCAGCAGCTTAGGGGCACTCCCCTACTCAGATACGCAGTATTTT.

There are a few counts of this clonotype. CDR3 loop: CASSRLNYNEQFF. The CDR3 coding sequence is TGTGCCAGCTCACGTCTGAACTACAATGAGCAGTTCTTC. The chain has TRBV18 and TRBJ2-1; D not resolved. The CDR3 is 13 residues long. V lost 4 bases to trimming and J lost 3 bases, with 7 bases between them. The germline V gene encodes CDR1 KGHSH and CDR2 LQKENI.

This clonotype showed up many times. The gene calls are TRBV6-1 and TRBJ1-6, with TRBD1 identical over 10 bases. CDR1 is MNHNS and CDR2 is SASEGT in the germline V gene. The CDR3 is 16 amino acids. With 6 bases clipped from V and 11 bases from J, the junction kept 13 bases outside the gene matches. CDR3 protein: CASRHGTGAYEAPLHF. CDR3 in DNA: TGTGCCAGCAGACACGGGACAGGGGCTTACGAAGCACCCCTCCACTTT.

This sequence joins TRBV6-2 or TRBV6-3 and TRBJ2-1; D is possibly TRBD2 (6 bases). CDR1 and CDR2 (germline): MNHEY, SVGEGT. The CDR3 contains 15 residues. V gave up 4 bases and J gave up 7 bases, with 17 bases separating them. The CDR3 loop is CASSWGTSGSNEQFF. CDR3 nucleotides: TGTGCCAGCAGTTGGGGGACTTCCGGGTCTAATGAGCAGTTCTTC.

This clonotype was seen at least ten times. CDR3 bases: TGTGCCAGCAGTTCCGGTGGGGGTAATGAAAAACTGTTTTTT. It specifies CASSSGGGNEKLFF. The chain uses TRBV6-5 and TRBJ1-4, with D possibly TRBD1 on 5 matching bases. Trimming stripped 4 bases from V and 4 bases from J, with 10 bases between. CDR1 and CDR2 (germline): MNHEY, SVGAGI. CDR3 size: 14 residues.

The CDR3 nucleotides read TGTGCCACCAGCAGAGATTCCCCCAACGGTGATGAGCAGTTCTTC. It encodes CATSRDSPNGDEQFF. This chain joins TRBV15 and TRBJ2-1; D uncertain. CDR1 and CDR2 (germline): LNHNV, YYDKDF (reference sequence). V was pared by 0 bases and J by 8 bases, with 14 bases between. The CDR3 runs 15 residues.

This clonotype has a handful of counts. This chain links TRBV20-1 with TRBJ2-2, with TRBD1 matching over 7 bases. This CDR3 comprises 13 residues. Germline values: CDR1 DFQATT, CDR2 SNEGSKA (reference sequence). V shed 1 base and J 7 bases; nucleotides not matched to a gene: 3. The CDR3 region has the DNA TGCAGTGCTAGAGTACAGGGGTACGGGGAGCTGTTTTTT. The encoded protein is CSARVQGYGELFF.

This clonotype was picked up a small number of times. The rearrangement joins TRBV12-3 or TRBV12-4 to TRBJ1-2; no reliable D call. Trimming pared 5 bases from V and 6 bases from J, leaving 19 bases between. This CDR3 has 15 residues. The CDR3 loop is CASSPDGASEDGYTF. The CDR3 DNA follows: TGTGCCAGCAGTCCTGACGGTGCTTCGGAGGATGGCTACACCTTC.

A few counts support this clonotype. This chain links TRBV7-2 with TRBJ2-1, with unresolved D. The CDR3 covers 14 residues. V shed 0 bases and J shed 7 bases, with 10 bases lying between them. Per the germline V gene, CDR1 is SGHTA and CDR2 is FQGNSA. CDR3 in amino acids: CASSLAYLDNEQFF. The CDR3 bases are TGTGCCAGCAGCTTAGCCTACCTGGATAATGAGCAGTTCTTC.

In its sample, this clonotype was seen a few times. The chain carries TRBV15 and TRBJ2-3; D is ambiguous. This CDR3 spans 13 amino acids. Germline CDR1 is LNHNV and CDR2 is YYDKDF (reference sequence). V lost 2 bases to trimming and J lost 3 bases, with 6 bases between them. CDR3: CATSRPRTDTQYF. CDR3 nucleotides: TGTGCCACCAGCAGACCCCGTACAGATACGCAGTATTTT.

CDR3 sequence (DNA): TGCGCCAGCAGCTTGGGGACCGAATACTCACCCCTCCACTTT. As protein: CASSLGTEYSPLHF. This rearrangement joins TRBV5-1 to TRBJ1-6; D unresolved. This CDR3 has 14 amino acids. V lost 0 bases and J 10 bases, leaving 11 bases between the germline ends. The germline gives CDR1 SGHRS, CDR2 YFSETQ.

The V call is TRBV11-2, the J call TRBJ2-7, with 11 nucleotides matching TRBD2. CDR1 and CDR2 from the germline V gene are SGHAT and FQNNGV. J was trimmed by 0 bases and V by 2 bases; bases with no gene match: 9. CDR3 size: 18 residues. Here the CDR3 reads CASSLRGPSGRTSYEQYF. The CDR3 nucleotides are TGTGCCAGCAGCTTAAGGGGTCCTAGCGGGAGGACCTCCTACGAGCAGTACTTC. Complete variable domain (other parts from reference TRBV11-2 and TRBJ2-7): EAGVAQSPRYKIIEKRQSVAFWCNPISGHATLYWYQQILGQGPKLLIQFQNNGVVDDSQLPKDRFSAERLKGVDSTLKIQPAKLEDSAVYLCASSLRGPSGRTSYEQYFGPGTRLTVT.

In DNA, the CDR3 is TGTGCCAGCAGCCTATTAGCCCTCGGATCCTACAATGAGCAGTTCTTC. Its translation: CASSLLALGSYNEQFF. The chain has TRBV7-9 and TRBJ2-1; unclear D gene. The CDR3 runs 16 residues. The V end was cut by 5 bases, the J end by 1 base, with 15 bases between. CDR1 SEHNR and CDR2 FQNEAQ come from the germline V gene (reference sequence).